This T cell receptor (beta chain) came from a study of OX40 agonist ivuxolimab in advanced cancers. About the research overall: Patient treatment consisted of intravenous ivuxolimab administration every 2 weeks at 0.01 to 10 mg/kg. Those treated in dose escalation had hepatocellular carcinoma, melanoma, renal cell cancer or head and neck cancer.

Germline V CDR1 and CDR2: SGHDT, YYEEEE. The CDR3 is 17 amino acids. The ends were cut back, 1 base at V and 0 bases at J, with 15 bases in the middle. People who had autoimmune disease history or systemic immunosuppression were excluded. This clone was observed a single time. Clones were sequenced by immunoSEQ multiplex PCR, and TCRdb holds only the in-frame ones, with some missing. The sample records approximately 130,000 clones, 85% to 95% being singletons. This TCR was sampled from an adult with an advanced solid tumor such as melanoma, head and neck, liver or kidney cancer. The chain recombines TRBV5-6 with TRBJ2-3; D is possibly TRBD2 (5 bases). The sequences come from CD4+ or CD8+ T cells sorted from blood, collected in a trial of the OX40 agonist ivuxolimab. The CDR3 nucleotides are TGTGCCAGCAGCTTGAGGCTGCTGCTAGCAAGCACAGATACGCAGTATTTT. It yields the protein CASSLRLLLASTDTQYF.